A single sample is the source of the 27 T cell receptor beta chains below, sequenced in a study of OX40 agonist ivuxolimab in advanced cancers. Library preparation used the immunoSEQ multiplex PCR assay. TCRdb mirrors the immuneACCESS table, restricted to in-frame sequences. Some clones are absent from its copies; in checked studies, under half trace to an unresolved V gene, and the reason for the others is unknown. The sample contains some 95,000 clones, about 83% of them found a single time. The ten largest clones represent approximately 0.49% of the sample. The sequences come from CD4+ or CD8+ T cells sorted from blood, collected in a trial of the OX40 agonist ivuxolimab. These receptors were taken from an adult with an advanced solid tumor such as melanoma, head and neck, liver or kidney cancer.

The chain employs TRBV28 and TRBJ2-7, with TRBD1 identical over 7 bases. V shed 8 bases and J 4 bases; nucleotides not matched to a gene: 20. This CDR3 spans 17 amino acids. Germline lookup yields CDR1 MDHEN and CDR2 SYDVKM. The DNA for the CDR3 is TGTGCCAGCCTCAAGTTCTCACCGGGACAGATAAATTACGAGCAGTACTTC. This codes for CASLKFSPGQINYEQYF.

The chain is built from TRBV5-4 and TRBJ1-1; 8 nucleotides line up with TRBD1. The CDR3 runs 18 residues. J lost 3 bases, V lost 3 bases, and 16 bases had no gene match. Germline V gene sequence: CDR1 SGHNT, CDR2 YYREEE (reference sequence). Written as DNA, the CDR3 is TGTGCCAGCAGCTCCCCATCAGGGGGCGATAGGAGGGACACTGAAGCTTTCTTT. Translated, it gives CASSSPSGGDRRDTEAFF.

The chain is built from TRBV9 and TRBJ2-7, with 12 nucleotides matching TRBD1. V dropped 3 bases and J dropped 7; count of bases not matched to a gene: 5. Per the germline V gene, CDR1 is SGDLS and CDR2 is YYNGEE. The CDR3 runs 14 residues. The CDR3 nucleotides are TGTGCCAGCAGCGAGGGACAGGGGGCAGGAGAGCAGTACTTC. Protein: CASSEGQGAGEQYF. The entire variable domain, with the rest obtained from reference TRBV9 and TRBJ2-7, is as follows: DSGVTQTPKHLITATGQRVTLRCSPRSGDLSVYWYQQSLDQGLQFLIQYYNGEERAKGNILERFSAQQFPDLHSELNLSSLELGDSALYFCASSEGQGAGEQYFGPGTRLTVT.

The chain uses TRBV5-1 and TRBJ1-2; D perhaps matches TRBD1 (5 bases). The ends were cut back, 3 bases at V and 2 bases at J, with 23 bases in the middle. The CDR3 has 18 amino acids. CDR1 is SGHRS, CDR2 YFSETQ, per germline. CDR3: CASSSPPGTLGRNYGYTF. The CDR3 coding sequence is TGCGCCAGCAGCTCACCCCCGGGGACTTTAGGAAGGAACTATGGCTACACCTTC.

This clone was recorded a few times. The CDR3 sequence is CASSLAKDRSTDTQYF. DNA for the CDR3: TGTGCCAGCAGCTTGGCCAAGGACAGAAGCACAGATACGCAGTATTTT. The chain uses TRBV5-4 and TRBJ2-3, with TRBD1 as a possible D gene (6 bases). Per germline, CDR1 SGHNT and CDR2 YYREEE (reference sequence). CDR3 length: 16 amino acids. Trimming cost V 0 bases and J 0 bases, with 11 bases left between them.

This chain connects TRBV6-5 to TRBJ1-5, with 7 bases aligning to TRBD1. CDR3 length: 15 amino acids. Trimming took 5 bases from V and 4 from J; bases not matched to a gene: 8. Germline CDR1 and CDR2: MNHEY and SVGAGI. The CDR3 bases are TGTGCCAGCAGTCCCACAGGGGTCGGTAATCAGCCCCAGCATTTT. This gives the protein CASSPTGVGNQPQHF.

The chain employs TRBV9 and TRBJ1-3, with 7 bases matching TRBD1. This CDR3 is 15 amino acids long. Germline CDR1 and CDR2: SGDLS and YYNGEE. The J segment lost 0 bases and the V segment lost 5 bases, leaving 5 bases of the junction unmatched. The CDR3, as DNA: TGTGCCAGCAGTAACGGGGACAGCTCTGGAAACACCATATATTTT. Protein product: CASSNGDSSGNTIYF.

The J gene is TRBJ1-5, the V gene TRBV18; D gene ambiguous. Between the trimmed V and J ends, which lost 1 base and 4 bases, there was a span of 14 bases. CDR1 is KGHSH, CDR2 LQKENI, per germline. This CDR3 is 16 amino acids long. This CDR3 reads CASSPRPGTENQPQHF. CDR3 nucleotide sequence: TGTGCCAGCTCACCACGGCCAGGAACAGAGAATCAGCCCCAGCATTTT.

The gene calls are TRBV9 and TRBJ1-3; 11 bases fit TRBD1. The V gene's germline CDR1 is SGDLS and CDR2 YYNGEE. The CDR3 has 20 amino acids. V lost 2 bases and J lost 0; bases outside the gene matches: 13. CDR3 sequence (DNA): TGTGCCAGCAGCGTCGACACCCGGACAGGGGGCCTCTTCTCTGGAAACACCATATATTTT. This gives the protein CASSVDTRTGGLFSGNTIYF.

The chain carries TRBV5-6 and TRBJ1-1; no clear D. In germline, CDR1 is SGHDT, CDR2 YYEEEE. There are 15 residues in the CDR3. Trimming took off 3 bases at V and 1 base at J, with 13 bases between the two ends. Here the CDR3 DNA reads TGTGCCAGCAGCTCTGTTACCGGGTGGAACACTGAAGCTTTCTTT. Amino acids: CASSSVTGWNTEAFF.

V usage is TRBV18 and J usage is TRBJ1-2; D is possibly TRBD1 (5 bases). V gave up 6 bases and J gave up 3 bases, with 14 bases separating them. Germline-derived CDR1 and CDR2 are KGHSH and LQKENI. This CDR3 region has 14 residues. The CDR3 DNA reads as TGTGCCAGCTCCGAGGCGCGGGGCGACTATGGCTACACCTTC. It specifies CASSEARGDYGYTF. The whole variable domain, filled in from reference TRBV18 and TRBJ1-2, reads NAGVMQNPRHLVRRRGQEARLRCSPMKGHSHVYWYRQLPEEGLKFMVYLQKENIIDESGMPKERFSAEFPKEGPSILRIQQVVRGDSAAYFCASSEARGDYGYTFGSGTRLTVV.

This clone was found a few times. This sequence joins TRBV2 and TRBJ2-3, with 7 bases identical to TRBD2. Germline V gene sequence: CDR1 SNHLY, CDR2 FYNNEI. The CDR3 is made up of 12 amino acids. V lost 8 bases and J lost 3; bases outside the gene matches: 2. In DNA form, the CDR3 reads TGTGCCAGCGGGGAGGGAACAGATACGCAGTATTTT. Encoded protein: CASGEGTDTQYF.

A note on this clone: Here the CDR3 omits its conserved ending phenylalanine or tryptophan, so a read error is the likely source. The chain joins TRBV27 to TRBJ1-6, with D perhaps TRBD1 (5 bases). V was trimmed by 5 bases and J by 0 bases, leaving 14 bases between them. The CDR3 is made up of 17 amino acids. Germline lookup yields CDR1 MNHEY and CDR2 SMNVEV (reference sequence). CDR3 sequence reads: CASSPGGESSYNSPLHL. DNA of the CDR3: TGTGCCAGCAGTCCCGGGGGGGAGAGCTCCTATAATTCACCCCTCCACCTT.

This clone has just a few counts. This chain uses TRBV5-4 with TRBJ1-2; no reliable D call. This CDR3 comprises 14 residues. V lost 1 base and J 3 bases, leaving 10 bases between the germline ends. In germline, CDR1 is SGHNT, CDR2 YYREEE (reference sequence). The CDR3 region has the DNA TGTGCCAGCAGCTTGAGCGGCGGCTACTATGGCTACACCTTC. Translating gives CASSLSGGYYGYTF.

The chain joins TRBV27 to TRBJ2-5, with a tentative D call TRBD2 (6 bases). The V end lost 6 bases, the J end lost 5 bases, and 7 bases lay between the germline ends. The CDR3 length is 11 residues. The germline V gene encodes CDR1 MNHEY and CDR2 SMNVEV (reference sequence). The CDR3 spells CASSRGETQYF. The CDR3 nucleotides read TGTGCCAGCAGCCGGGGGGAGACCCAGTACTTC.

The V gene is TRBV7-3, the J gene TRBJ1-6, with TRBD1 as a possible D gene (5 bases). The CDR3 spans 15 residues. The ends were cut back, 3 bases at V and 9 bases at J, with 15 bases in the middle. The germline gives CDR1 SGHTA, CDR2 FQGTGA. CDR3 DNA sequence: TGTGCCAGCAGCTTTGGCAAATCAGGGAGTTCACCCCTCCACTTT. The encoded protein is CASSFGKSGSSPLHF.

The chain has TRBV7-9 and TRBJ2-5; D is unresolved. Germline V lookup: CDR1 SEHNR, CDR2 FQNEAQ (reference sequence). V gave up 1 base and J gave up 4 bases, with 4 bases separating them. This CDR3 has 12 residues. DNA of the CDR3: TGTGCCAGCAGCTTAGTTAGAGAGACCCAGTACTTC. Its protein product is CASSLVRETQYF.

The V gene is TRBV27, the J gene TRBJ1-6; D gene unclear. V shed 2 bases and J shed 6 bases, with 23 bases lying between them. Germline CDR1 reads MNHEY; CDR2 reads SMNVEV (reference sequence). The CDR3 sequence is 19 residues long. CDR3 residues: CASSLAFPAGLWANSPLHF. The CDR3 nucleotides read TGTGCCAGCAGTTTAGCCTTCCCGGCCGGTCTATGGGCTAATTCACCCCTCCACTTT.

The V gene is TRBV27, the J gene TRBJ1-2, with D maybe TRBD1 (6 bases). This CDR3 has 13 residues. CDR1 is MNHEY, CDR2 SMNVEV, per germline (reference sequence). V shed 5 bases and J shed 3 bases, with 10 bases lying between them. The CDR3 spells CASSRRTDYGYTF. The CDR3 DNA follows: TGTGCCAGCAGTCGCCGGACAGACTATGGCTACACCTTC.

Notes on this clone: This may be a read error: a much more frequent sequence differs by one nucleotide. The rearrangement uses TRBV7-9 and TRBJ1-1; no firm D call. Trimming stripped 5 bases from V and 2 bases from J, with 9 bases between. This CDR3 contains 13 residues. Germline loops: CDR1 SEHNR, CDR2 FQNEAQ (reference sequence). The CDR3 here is CASSTDGNTEAFF. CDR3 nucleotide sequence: TGTGCCAGCAGCACGGACGGAAACACTGAAGCTTTCTTT.

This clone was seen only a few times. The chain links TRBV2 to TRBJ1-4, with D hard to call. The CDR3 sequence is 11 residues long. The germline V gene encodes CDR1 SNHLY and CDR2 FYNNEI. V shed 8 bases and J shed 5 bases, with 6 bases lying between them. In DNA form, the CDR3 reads TGTGCCAGCCGAGAGAATGAAAAACTGTTTTTT. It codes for CASRENEKLFF.

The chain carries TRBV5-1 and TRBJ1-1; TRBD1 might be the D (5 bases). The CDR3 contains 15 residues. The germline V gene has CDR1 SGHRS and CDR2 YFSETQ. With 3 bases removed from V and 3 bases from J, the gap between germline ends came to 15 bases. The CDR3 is CASSSNPGGDTEAFF. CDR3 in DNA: TGCGCCAGCAGCTCGAATCCGGGGGGAGACACTGAAGCTTTCTTT.

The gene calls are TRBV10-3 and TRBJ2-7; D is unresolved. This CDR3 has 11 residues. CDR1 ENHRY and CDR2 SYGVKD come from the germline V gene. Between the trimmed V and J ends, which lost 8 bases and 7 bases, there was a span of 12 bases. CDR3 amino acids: CAIGDGWEQYF. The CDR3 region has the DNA TGTGCCATCGGGGATGGGTGGGAGCAGTACTTC.

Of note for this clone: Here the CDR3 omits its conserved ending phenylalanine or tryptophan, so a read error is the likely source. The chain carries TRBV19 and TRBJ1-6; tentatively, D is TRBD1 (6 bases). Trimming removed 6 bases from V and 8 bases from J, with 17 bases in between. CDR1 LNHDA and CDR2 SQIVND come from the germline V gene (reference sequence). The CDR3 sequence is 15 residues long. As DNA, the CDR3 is TGTGCCAGTAGCACTACAGGGATGTCAGATTCACCCCTCCACCTT. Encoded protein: CASSTTGMSDSPLHL.

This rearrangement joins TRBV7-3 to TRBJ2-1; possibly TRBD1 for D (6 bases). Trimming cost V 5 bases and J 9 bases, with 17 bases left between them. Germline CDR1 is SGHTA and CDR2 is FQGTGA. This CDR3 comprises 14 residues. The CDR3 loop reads CASSLNRDKSEQFF. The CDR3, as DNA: TGTGCCAGCAGCCTCAACCGGGACAAGAGTGAGCAGTTCTTC.

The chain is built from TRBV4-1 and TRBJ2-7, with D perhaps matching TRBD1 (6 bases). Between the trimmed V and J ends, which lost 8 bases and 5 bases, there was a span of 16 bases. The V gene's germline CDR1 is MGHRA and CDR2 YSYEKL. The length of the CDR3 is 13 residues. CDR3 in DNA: TGCGCCAGCGGTAAAATCAGGGGACACGAGCAGTACTTC. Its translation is CASGKIRGHEQYF.

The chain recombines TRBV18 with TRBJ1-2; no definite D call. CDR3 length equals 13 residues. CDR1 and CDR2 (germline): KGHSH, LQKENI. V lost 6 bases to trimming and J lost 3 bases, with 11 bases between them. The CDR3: CASSPESDYGYTF. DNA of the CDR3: TGTGCCAGCTCCCCAGAAAGCGACTATGGCTACACCTTC.